The clone carrying this T cell receptor beta chain was seen ten or more times. Antigen specificity is unknown. This sample was taken from a study of post-analysis software for immune sequencing data. Whole-study findings and limits: Four to six TRBV segments appeared more often in patients than in controls, and TRBV5-6, TRBV5-1 and TRBV20-1 were among these. A significant reduction in normalized Chao1 diversity was observed in multiple sclerosis patients versus controls. With F measure, samples from one preparation batch clustered together strongly.

The length of the CDR3 is 15 residues. V was cut by 7 bases and J by 5 bases, with 20 bases left in between. CDR1 and CDR2 (germline): MNHEY, SVGAGI. TCR beta cDNA libraries included unique molecular identifiers. Input amounts of 1 to 10 million T cells were used. These gave 500,000 or so cDNA molecules, so each molecule approximated one T cell. Using its own MiXCR run on the PCR reads, TCRdb lists one record per CDR3 protein. In the table there are a few hundred thousand distinct CDR3 sequences, 36% of which are singletons. This rearrangement joins TRBV6-5 to TRBJ2-5, with D perhaps TRBD2 (5 bases). The sequencing sample was made of blood. This sequence originates from a girl between 5 and 17 years old with multiple sclerosis. The CDR3 DNA reads TGTGCCAGCACCGAAACCGACTGGCGCGGGGAGACCCAGTACTTC. Amino acid sequence: CASTETDWRGETQYF.